The TCR beta chain described here comes from a study of T cell responses to AZD1222 COVID-19 vaccine. About the study: Analyses pooled second doses at about 4 or about 12 weeks.

Method: immunoSEQ multiplex PCR; TCRdb's copy keeps in-frame clones and lacks some. Altogether over 150,000 clones are present, roughly 86% being singletons, with the ten largest covering approximately 5.7%. As concerns this clone: Its antigen is as yet unknown.

Trimming took 2 bases from V and 10 from J, leaving 15 bases between them. The CDR3 length is 15 residues. Looked up from germline, CDR1 is MGHDK and CDR2 is SYGVNS. Notes on the study in general: Regions left unmutated in variants are reportedly the target of nearly half of spike-specific TCRs. Seropositive AZD1222 recipients at baseline numbered only six or seven. Donors in the cohort were predominantly white British and more often female, and clonal diversity was possibly underestimated.

Sequencing was performed on peripheral blood, taken on day 0 of AZD1222 vaccination. This clonotype was sampled from an adult in good health. The chain recombines TRBV25-1 with TRBJ1-6, with D perhaps TRBD1 (5 bases). This CDR3 reads CASSEGEVWGSPLHF. Here the CDR3 DNA reads TGTGCCAGCAGTGAAGGGGAGGTTTGGGGGTCACCCCTCCACTTT.